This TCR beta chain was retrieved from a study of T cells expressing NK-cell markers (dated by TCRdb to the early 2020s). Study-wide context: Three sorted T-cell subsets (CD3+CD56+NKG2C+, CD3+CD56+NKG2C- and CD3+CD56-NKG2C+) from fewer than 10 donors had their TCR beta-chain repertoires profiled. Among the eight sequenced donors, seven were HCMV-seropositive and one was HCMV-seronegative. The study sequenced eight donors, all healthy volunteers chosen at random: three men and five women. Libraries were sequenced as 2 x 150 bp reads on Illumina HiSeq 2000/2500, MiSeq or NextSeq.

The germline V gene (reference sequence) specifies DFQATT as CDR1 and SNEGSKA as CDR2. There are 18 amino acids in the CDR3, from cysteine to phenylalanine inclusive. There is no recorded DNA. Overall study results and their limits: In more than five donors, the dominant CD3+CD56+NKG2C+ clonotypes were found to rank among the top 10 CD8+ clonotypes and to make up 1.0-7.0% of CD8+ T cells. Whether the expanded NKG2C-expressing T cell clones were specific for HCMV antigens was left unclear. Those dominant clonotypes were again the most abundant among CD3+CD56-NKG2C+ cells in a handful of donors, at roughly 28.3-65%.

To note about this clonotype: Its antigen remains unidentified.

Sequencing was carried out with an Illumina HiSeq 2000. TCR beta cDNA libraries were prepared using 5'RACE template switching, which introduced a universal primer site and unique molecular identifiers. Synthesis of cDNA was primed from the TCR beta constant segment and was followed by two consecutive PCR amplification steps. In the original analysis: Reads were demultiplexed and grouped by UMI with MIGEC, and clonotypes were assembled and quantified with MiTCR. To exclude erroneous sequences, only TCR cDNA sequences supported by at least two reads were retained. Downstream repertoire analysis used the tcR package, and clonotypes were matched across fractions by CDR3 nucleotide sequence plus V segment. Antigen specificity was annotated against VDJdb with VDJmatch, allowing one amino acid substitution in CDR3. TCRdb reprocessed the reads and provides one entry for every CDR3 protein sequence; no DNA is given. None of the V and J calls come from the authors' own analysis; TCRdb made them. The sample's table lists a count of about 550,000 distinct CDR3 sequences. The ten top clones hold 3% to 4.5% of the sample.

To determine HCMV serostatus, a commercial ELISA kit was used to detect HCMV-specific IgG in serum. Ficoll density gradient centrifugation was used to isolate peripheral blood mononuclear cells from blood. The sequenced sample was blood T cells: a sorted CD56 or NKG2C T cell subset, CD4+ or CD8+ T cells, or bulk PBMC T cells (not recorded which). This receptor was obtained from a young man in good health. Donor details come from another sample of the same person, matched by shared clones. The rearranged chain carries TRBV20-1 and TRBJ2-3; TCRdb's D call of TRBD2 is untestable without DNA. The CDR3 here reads CSARDGTSGFLGTDTQYF.